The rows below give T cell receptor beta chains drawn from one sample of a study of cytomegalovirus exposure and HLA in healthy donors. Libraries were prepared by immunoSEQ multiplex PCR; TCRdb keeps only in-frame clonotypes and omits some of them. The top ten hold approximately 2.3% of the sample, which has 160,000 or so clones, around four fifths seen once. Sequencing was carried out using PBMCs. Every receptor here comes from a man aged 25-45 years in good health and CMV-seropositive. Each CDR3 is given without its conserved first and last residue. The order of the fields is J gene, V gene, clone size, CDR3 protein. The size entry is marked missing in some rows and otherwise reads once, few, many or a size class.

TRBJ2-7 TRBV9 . ASSVSSYEQY
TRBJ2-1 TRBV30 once ACRKAGAANEQF
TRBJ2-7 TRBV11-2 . ASSLDRGTYEQY
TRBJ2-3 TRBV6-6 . ASSYRTATDTQY
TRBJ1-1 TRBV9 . ASSVGARGEAF
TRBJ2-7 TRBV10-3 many AISEGTLTEQY
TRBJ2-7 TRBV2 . ASNNRVAYEQY
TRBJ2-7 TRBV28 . ASSSPPGSSYEQY
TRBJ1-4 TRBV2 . ASSADRDDEKLF
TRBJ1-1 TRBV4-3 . ASSHVTGATEAF
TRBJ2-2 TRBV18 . ASSPSDMNTGELF
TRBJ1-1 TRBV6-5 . ASTSGQLNTEAF
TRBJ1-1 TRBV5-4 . ASRLTGSNTEAF
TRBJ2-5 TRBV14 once ASSQGQGYQETQY
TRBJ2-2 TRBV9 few ASSVGEQGAAGELF
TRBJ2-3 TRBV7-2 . ASSSPGGRQY
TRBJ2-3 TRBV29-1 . SAKGLAGWDTQY
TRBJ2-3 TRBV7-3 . ASSPNRQGSTDTQY
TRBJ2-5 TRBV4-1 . ASSQVRTRSSQETQY
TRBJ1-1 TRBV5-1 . ASSLGGKAIEAF
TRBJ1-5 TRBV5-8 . ASSLRSNQPQH
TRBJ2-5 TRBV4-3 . ASSQGLAGGFPEETQY
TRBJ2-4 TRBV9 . ASSVEVGRGIQY
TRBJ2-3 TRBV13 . ASSTSGATDTQY
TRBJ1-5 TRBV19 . ASTDRADQPQH
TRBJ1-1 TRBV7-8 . ASSLATLWSPEAF
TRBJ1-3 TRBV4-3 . ASSPRGRNTIY
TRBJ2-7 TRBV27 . ASAGAGVFYEQY
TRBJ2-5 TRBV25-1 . ASSDTDRAGETQY
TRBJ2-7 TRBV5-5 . ASDKQGAPYEQY
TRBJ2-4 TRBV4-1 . ASSQFKGGPGNIQY
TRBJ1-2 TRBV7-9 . ASSLVPQGHGYT
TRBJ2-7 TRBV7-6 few ASSLEPYEQY
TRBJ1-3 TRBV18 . ASSPDAASGNTIY
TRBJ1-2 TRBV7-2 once ASSLAGGEGYGYT
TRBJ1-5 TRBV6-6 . ASSDPGGIIKPQH
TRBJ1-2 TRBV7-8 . ASMTVGQGAYGYT
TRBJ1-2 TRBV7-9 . ASSLLLRVDGYT
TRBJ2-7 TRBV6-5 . ASSPGTGNYEQY
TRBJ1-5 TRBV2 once ASLKGGRDLGQPQH
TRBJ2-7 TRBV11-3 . ASSPGQDYEQY